This T cell receptor beta chain was found in a study of T cells in Graves' hyperthyroidism and ophthalmopathy. Study summary: Peripheral blood was secured at the point of initial diagnosis, before any treatment. General study results and limits: Blood also contained most expanded thyroid clonotypes above 0.001. A model of 13 V-J pairs discriminated ophthalmopathy from stable hyperthyroidism.

Germline V gene data show CDR1 as SEHNR and CDR2 as FQNEAQ (reference sequence). The CDR3 is 16 amino acids. The CDR3 regions of TCR beta were amplified from RNA transcripts. A first-round RT-PCR of the TCR CDR3 used the HTBI primer set. TCRdb independently ran MiXCR on the multiplex PCR reads; one entry per CDR3 protein. This table has a few hundred thousand distinct CDR3 sequences, more than 15% appearing once. As regards this clonotype: Its cognate antigen is unknown. A much larger clone lies a single base off, so this may be a read error.

Exclusion of a patient resulted from uncontrolled infection, other autoimmune disease, pregnancy or lactation. The sequence derives from a woman aged 35 to 49 with Graves' ophthalmopathy. The source material was blood. This chain joins TRBV7-9 and TRBJ2-3, with D possibly being TRBD2 (5 bases). The CDR3 reads CASGLVGGSSTDTQYF. CDR3 DNA: TGTGCCAGCGGCTTAGTCGGCGGGTCTAGCACAGATACGCAGTATTTT.